Each of the 30 T cell receptor beta chains below was sequenced from the same sample in a study of cytomegalovirus exposure and HLA in healthy donors. This PCR relied on a set of 60 Vbeta primers and 13 Jbeta primers. Libraries were prepared by immunoSEQ multiplex PCR; TCRdb keeps only in-frame clonotypes and omits some of them. The profile covers fewer than 150,000 clones, with roughly 77% appearing a single time and 1.5% to 2% taken by the ten largest. The specimen was PBMCs. The receptor source for this set is a woman aged 30 to 39 in good health and CMV-seronegative.

The chain couples TRBV6-5 to TRBJ1-2; no clear D gene. Trimming shortened V by 5 bases and J by 2 bases, and 12 bases separated the two germline ends. This CDR3 region has 14 residues. CDR1 and CDR2 (germline): MNHEY, SVGAGI. In DNA form, the CDR3 reads TGTGCCAGCAGTGAAACATGGGCGAACTATGGCTACACCTTC. It is translated as CASSETWANYGYTF.

This chain joins TRBV30 and TRBJ2-7, with D perhaps matching TRBD2 (6 bases). This CDR3 contains 11 residues. V was cut by 4 bases and J by 3 bases, with 7 bases left in between. Germline V gene sequence: CDR1 GTSNPN, CDR2 SVGIG (reference sequence). CDR3 sequence (DNA): TGTGCCTGGATGGAGGGCTACGAGCAGTACTTC. Its translation: CAWMEGYEQYF.

This clone has a handful of counts. The V call is TRBV7-2, the J call TRBJ2-1; a weak D match, TRBD1 (6 bases). The CDR3 has 14 residues. Trimming stripped 4 bases from V and 5 bases from J, with 12 bases between. Per the germline V gene, CDR1 is SGHTA and CDR2 is FQGNSA. CDR3 amino acids: CASSYGTRDNEQFF. DNA for the CDR3: TGTGCCAGCAGCTACGGGACAAGAGACAATGAGCAGTTCTTC.

This clone showed up just a few times. The gene calls are TRBV4-2 and TRBJ2-5; TRBD2 might be the D (6 bases). Germline V gene data show CDR1 as LGHNA and CDR2 as YNFKEQ. Trimming took 1 base from V and 7 from J, leaving 10 bases between them. CDR3 size: 13 residues. The CDR3 spells CASSQGRDGTQYF. The CDR3 DNA follows: TGTGCCAGCAGCCAAGGGCGGGACGGGACCCAGTACTTC.

This CDR3 reads CASRGGRYTEAFF. In DNA form, the CDR3 reads TGTGCCAGCAGGGGGGGGAGGTACACTGAAGCTTTCTTT. The genes are TRBV11-2 and TRBJ1-1; a weak D match, TRBD1 (5 bases). CDR3 size: 13 residues. Per the germline V gene, CDR1 is SGHAT and CDR2 is FQNNGV. Trimming pared 6 bases from V and 3 bases from J, leaving 11 bases between. The whole variable domain, remainder taken from reference TRBV11-2 and TRBJ1-1, is EAGVAQSPRYKIIEKRQSVAFWCNPISGHATLYWYQQILGQGPKLLIQFQNNGVVDDSQLPKDRFSAERLKGVDSTLKIQPAKLEDSAVYLCASRGGRYTEAFFGQGTRLTVV.

The chain is built from TRBV7-9 and TRBJ2-1; 8 bases agree with TRBD2. The CDR3 loop spans 14 amino acids. CDR1 is SEHNR, CDR2 FQNEAQ, per germline (reference sequence). With V trimmed by 2 bases and J by 6 bases, 3 bases remained unmatched. The DNA of the CDR3 is TGTGCCAGCAGCTTATTCGGGGGGGGCAATGAGCAGTTCTTC. Translating it yields CASSLFGGGNEQFF. Using reference TRBV7-9 and TRBJ2-1 for the parts outside the CDR3, the full variable domain is DTGVSQNPRHKITKRGQNVTFRCDPISEHNRLYWYRQTLGQGPEFLTYFQNEAQLEKSRLLSDRFSAERPKGSFSTLEIQRTEQGDSAMYLCASSLFGGGNEQFFGPGTRLTVL.

This clone was seen a few times. This chain links TRBV29-1 with TRBJ2-5; tentative D call: TRBD2 (6 bases). The length of the CDR3 is 13 residues. Trimming stripped 5 bases from V and 4 bases from J, with 14 bases between. Germline lookup yields CDR1 SQVTM and CDR2 ANQGSEA. The CDR3 sequence: CSVNHGTAETQYF. CDR3 in DNA: TGCAGCGTTAATCACGGGACTGCAGAGACCCAGTACTTC.

The rearrangement uses TRBV19 and TRBJ1-1, with 7 nucleotides matching TRBD1. CDR1 and CDR2 (germline): LNHDA, SQIVND (reference sequence). Trimming cost V 3 bases and J 3 bases; bases outside gene matches: 7. This CDR3 comprises 15 residues. The DNA for the CDR3 is TGTGCCAGTAGTATCGGGGTTGACAGGGACACTGAAGCTTTCTTT. Translated: CASSIGVDRDTEAFF. The entire variable domain, with the rest obtained from reference TRBV19 and TRBJ1-1, is as follows: DGGITQSPKYLFRKEGQNVTLSCEQNLNHDAMYWYRQDPGQGLRLIYYSQIVNDFQKGDIAEGYSVSREKKESFPLTVTSAQKNPTAFYLCASSIGVDRDTEAFFGQGTRLTVV.

This clone was counted once. J is TRBJ2-4 and V is TRBV5-4; 7 positions agree with TRBD2. The V gene end was trimmed by 5 bases and the J gene end by 0 bases; junction bases not matched to a gene: 2. The germline gives CDR1 SGHNT, CDR2 YYREEE (reference sequence). CDR3 length: 14 residues. The CDR3 DNA follows: TGTGCCAGCAGAGTAGCGGGAGCCAAAAACATTCAGTACTTC. It translates to CASRVAGAKNIQYF. The whole variable domain, filled in from reference TRBV5-4 and TRBJ2-4, reads ETGVTQSPTHLIKTRGQQVTLRCSSQSGHNTVSWYQQALGQGPQFIFQYYREEENGRGNFPPRFSGLQFPNYSSELNVNALELDDSALYLCASRVAGAKNIQYFGAGTRLSVL.

In DNA form, the CDR3 reads TGTGCCAGCAGCTTAGAGATTAGCGGGCATGAGCAGTACGTC. Encoded protein: CASSLEISGHEQYV. V is TRBV7-9 and J is TRBJ2-7; 7 nucleotides match TRBD2. Germline CDR1 is SEHNR and CDR2 is FQNEAQ (reference sequence). The CDR3 totals 14 residues. J lost 7 bases, V lost 1 base, and 7 bases had no gene match.

CDR3 in amino acids: CASSFPRGSYTEAFF. The CDR3 DNA reads as TGTGCCAGCAGTTTTCCCAGGGGGTCGTACACTGAAGCTTTCTTT. The V and J genes are TRBV28 and TRBJ1-1, with TRBD1 matching 7 bases. The CDR3 extends over 15 amino acids. J lost 3 bases, V lost 3 bases, and 7 bases had no gene match. CDR1 is MDHEN and CDR2 is SYDVKM in the germline V gene.

The rearrangement joins TRBV5-1 to TRBJ2-5, with TRBD2 identical over 9 bases. The germline V gene has CDR1 SGHRS and CDR2 YFSETQ. The CDR3 spans 18 residues. V trimming: 4 bases; J trimming: 0 bases; junction bases outside the gene matches: 13. CDR3: CASSPRHYSGGDQETQYF. CDR3 bases: TGCGCCAGCAGCCCAAGACACTATAGCGGGGGCGACCAAGAGACCCAGTACTTC.

The chain couples TRBV6-5 to TRBJ1-1; TRBD1 aligns across 10 bases. There are 16 residues in the CDR3. Germline loops: CDR1 MNHEY, CDR2 SVGAGI. After removal of 4 bases from V and 4 bases from J, the junction contained 9 bases not matched to a gene. The DNA of the CDR3 is TGTGCCAGCAGTTTTAGGACAGGGGGAAGGGGCACTGAAGCTTTCTTT. Encoded protein: CASSFRTGGRGTEAFF.

The chain is built from TRBV5-1 and TRBJ2-7; 7 nucleotides match TRBD2. Per the germline V gene, CDR1 is SGHRS and CDR2 is YFSETQ. The CDR3 totals 14 residues. V lost 1 base to trimming and J lost 5 bases; unmatched junction nucleotides: 6. CDR3 DNA sequence: TGCGCCAGCAGCTTGTATGGTGGGAGGGACGAGCAGTACGTC. Translating it yields CASSLYGGRDEQYV.

The V and J genes are TRBV11-2 and TRBJ1-4, with D hard to call. V was pared by 4 bases and J by 11 bases, with 11 bases between. The CDR3 has 12 amino acids. Looked up from germline, CDR1 is SGHAT and CDR2 is FQNNGV. CDR3 in amino acids: CASSSPGGKLFF. The CDR3 DNA follows: TGTGCCAGCAGCTCCCCGGGAGGGAAACTGTTTTTT.

This clone was seen only once. The chain combines TRBV19 with TRBJ2-1; 13 positions match TRBD2. This CDR3 comprises 14 residues. Losses at the gene ends were 7 bases for V and 5 bases for J; bases not matched to a gene: 2. Germline V gene lookup returns CDR1 LNHDA and CDR2 SQIVND (reference sequence). CDR3 nucleotide sequence: TGTGCCAGTACTGGACTAGCGGGGGACAATGAGCAGTTCTTC. Translating gives CASTGLAGDNEQFF. The full variable domain, with the rest looked up from reference TRBV19 and TRBJ2-1, is DGGITQSPKYLFRKEGQNVTLSCEQNLNHDAMYWYRQDPGQGLRLIYYSQIVNDFQKGDIAEGYSVSREKKESFPLTVTSAQKNPTAFYLCASTGLAGDNEQFFGPGTRLTVL.

A single count supports this clone. The chain couples TRBV11-2 to TRBJ2-3; possible D gene TRBD2, 6 bases. CDR1 is SGHAT and CDR2 is FQNNGV in the germline V gene. The V end lost 8 bases, the J end lost 6 bases, and 12 bases lay between the germline ends. The CDR3 length is 12 residues. The CDR3 sequence: CASRRAPDTQYF. CDR3 sequence (DNA): TGTGCCAGCCGGAGGGCCCCCGATACGCAGTATTTT.

The gene calls are TRBV18 and TRBJ1-6; the match to TRBD1 covers 7 bases. V was clipped by 3 bases and J by 7 bases; unmatched bases: 6. The germline CDR1 and CDR2 sequences are KGHSH and LQKENI. The CDR3 loop spans 15 amino acids. CDR3 residues: CASSPLGQPNSPLHF. The CDR3 DNA follows: TGTGCCAGCTCACCGTTGGGACAGCCCAATTCACCCCTCCACTTT.

The chain uses TRBV25-1 and TRBJ1-4; D might be TRBD1 (6 bases). The V gene lost 2 bases and the J gene lost 8 bases, with 6 bases spanning the gap. The CDR3 length is 12 residues. CDR1 MGHDK and CDR2 SYGVNS come from the germline V gene. The CDR3 is CASSEQGEKLFF. CDR3 coding DNA: TGTGCCAGCAGTGAACAGGGGGAAAAACTGTTTTTT.

There are a few counts of this clone. V and J are TRBV6-1 and TRBJ2-6; D gene uncertain. Trimming took off 2 bases at V and 0 bases at J, with 5 bases between the two ends. The CDR3 is 15 amino acids. Germline lookup yields CDR1 MNHNS and CDR2 SASEGT. The CDR3 loop reads CASSETHSGANVLTF. The DNA of the CDR3 is TGTGCCAGCAGTGAAACTCACTCTGGGGCCAACGTCCTGACTTTC.

With respect to this clone: The CDR3 carries no conserved terminal phenylalanine or tryptophan, so it likely arises from a read error. No DNA is shown, since the ends of the CDR3 on it are uncertain; the CDR3 is the one TCRdb lists. The genes are TRBV7-4 and TRBJ1-5. The CDR3 is 8 amino acids in total, end residues counted. From germline, CDR1 is SGHVT and CDR2 SQSDAQ. The CDR3 sequence is CATPRSAL.

This clone was observed a few times. The CDR3 spells CASSNGQGNEKLFF. CDR3 nucleotides: TGTGCCAGTAGTAACGGACAGGGTAATGAAAAACTGTTTTTT. The chain joins TRBV19 to TRBJ1-4; 8 bases fit TRBD1. CDR3 length: 14 amino acids. Germline V lookup: CDR1 LNHDA, CDR2 SQIVND (reference sequence). V gave up 4 bases and J gave up 4 bases; unmatched junction bases: 2. The full variable domain, completed using reference TRBV19 and TRBJ1-4, is DGGITQSPKYLFRKEGQNVTLSCEQNLNHDAMYWYRQDPGQGLRLIYYSQIVNDFQKGDIAEGYSVSREKKESFPLTVTSAQKNPTAFYLCASSNGQGNEKLFFGSGTQLSVL.

The rearrangement joins TRBV25-1 to TRBJ1-3, with a weak D call TRBD1 (6 bases). V was pared by 4 bases and J by 2 bases, with 12 bases between. Germline assignment: CDR1 MGHDK and CDR2 SYGVNS. There are 15 residues in the CDR3. The CDR3 DNA is TGTGCCAGCAGTGCCAGGGGATCGGCTGGAAACACCATATATTTT. Translation: CASSARGSAGNTIYF.

The chain is built from TRBV10-3 and TRBJ2-2; D may be TRBD1 (5 bases). V lost 4 bases and J lost 2, with 11 bases in between. The CDR3 is 15 amino acids. Per germline, CDR1 ENHRY and CDR2 SYGVKD. In nucleotides, the CDR3 is TGTGCCATCAGTGGGACAAGGACAAACACCGGGGAGCTGTTTTTT. Amino acid sequence: CAISGTRTNTGELFF.

The rearrangement joins TRBV6-5 to TRBJ2-3; TRBD2 agrees at 12 bases. This CDR3 spans 14 amino acids. Germline V gene sequence: CDR1 MNHEY, CDR2 SVGAGI. After removal of 8 bases from V and 4 bases from J, the junction contained 4 bases not matched to a gene. The CDR3 DNA is TGTGCCAGCCGTCTAGCGGGGGGGCCAGATACGCAGTATTTT. Translated, it gives CASRLAGGPDTQYF.

The rearrangement links TRBV7-9 to TRBJ2-3; a weak D match, TRBD1 (5 bases). Germline lookup yields CDR1 SEHNR and CDR2 FQNEAQ (reference sequence). CDR3 size: 18 residues. V gave up 3 bases and J gave up 2 bases, with 21 bases separating them. The CDR3 protein is CASSFPYDSGLPTDTQYF. The CDR3 DNA sequence: TGTGCCAGCAGCTTCCCTTATGACAGTGGGTTACCCACAGATACGCAGTATTTT. Drawing the rest from reference TRBV7-9 and TRBJ2-3, the complete variable domain is DTGVSQNPRHKITKRGQNVTFRCDPISEHNRLYWYRQTLGQGPEFLTYFQNEAQLEKSRLLSDRFSAERPKGSFSTLEIQRTEQGDSAMYLCASSFPYDSGLPTDTQYFGPGTRLTVL.

This clone was detected a few times. The gene calls are TRBV29-1 and TRBJ1-1; no clear D gene. Germline values: CDR1 SQVTM, CDR2 ANQGSEA. V was trimmed by 6 bases and J by 1 base, leaving 12 bases between them. The CDR3 sequence is 13 residues long. CDR3 nucleotide sequence: TGCAGCGTAGCCGCAGCGAGGAACACTGAAGCTTTCTTT. Translation gives CSVAAARNTEAFF.

The J gene is TRBJ1-4, the V gene TRBV5-1; 10 bases match TRBD1. Germline loops: CDR1 SGHRS, CDR2 YFSETQ. CDR3 length equals 14 residues. The junction had 5 bases not matched to a gene; V was cut back by 4 bases and J by 8 bases. The chain's CDR3 is CASSLGTGEEKLFF. The CDR3 DNA sequence: TGCGCCAGCAGCCTCGGGACAGGGGAAGAAAAACTGTTTTTT.

The genes are TRBV4-2 and TRBJ2-3, with a possible D match to TRBD1 (6 bases). CDR3 length: 15 amino acids. V lost 2 bases, J lost 0 bases, and 9 bases lay in between. Germline values: CDR1 LGHNA, CDR2 YNFKEQ. CDR3 bases: TGTGCCAGCAGCCAACGGACAGCTAGCACAGATACGCAGTATTTT. Translated, it gives CASSQRTASTDTQYF.

V gene TRBV11-2 combines with J gene TRBJ2-2; no clear D gene. Per the germline V gene, CDR1 is SGHAT and CDR2 is FQNNGV. This CDR3 is 13 amino acids long. With 7 bases removed from V and 4 bases from J, the gap between germline ends came to 10 bases. CDR3 protein: CASMTLPTGELFF. DNA for the CDR3: TGTGCCAGCATGACTTTGCCCACCGGGGAGCTGTTTTTT.